This TCR beta chain appears in the sequencing data of a study of T cells in Graves' hyperthyroidism and ophthalmopathy. Findings and caveats of the study: Onset of ophthalmopathy came a median roughly 6 months after the model predicted it.

This clonotype has a count of ten or more. Its antigen is unidentified. Researchers took RNA transcripts and amplified the TCR beta CDR3 regions from them. The HTBI primer set drove a first-round RT-PCR of the TCR CDR3. Each CDR3 protein gets one entry after TCRdb re-called the multiplex PCR reads with MiXCR. The sample has some 210,000 distinct CDR3 sequences, 15% to 20% seen once. The PBMCs studied were ones that came from roughly 9.4 ml fresh peripheral blood. There are 15 residues in the CDR3. Germline CDR1 DFQATT, CDR2 SNEGSKA (reference sequence). V lost 6 bases, J lost 5 bases, and 9 bases stayed unmatched.

The sample was blood. This sequence joins TRBV20-1 and TRBJ2-5; 13 bases line up with TRBD2. This TCR came from a middle-aged man with Graves' hyperthyroidism. This CDR3 reads CSAKGTSGNRETQYF. DNA for the CDR3: TGCAGTGCAAAAGGGACTAGCGGGAATAGGGAGACCCAGTACTTC.